Listed below are T cell receptor beta chains from one sample, sequenced in a study of cytomegalovirus exposure and HLA in healthy donors. Sequenced by immunoSEQ multiplex PCR; TCRdb stores in-frame clones only, minus some. The sample has over 150,000 clones; about three quarters are singletons. Material: PBMCs. The receptors shown here come from a woman aged 55-69 years in good health and CMV-seropositive. Each CDR3 is given without its conserved first and last residue.

v_gene	len	j_gene	CDR3aa
TRBV30	10	TRBJ1-2	AWEKGDYGYT
TRBV5-1	13	TRBJ1-6	ASSLDSNYNSPLH
TRBV4-1	15	TRBJ2-7	ASSPFSVDRGNGEQY
TRBV7-6	14	TRBJ1-3	ASSSQRDRGGNTIY
TRBV27	13	TRBJ2-4	ASSPAGQGGNIQY
TRBV18	10	TRBJ2-5	ASSPQQETQY
TRBV28	10	TRBJ2-7	ASSSFTYEQY
TRBV15	12	TRBJ1-5	ATSSLGQGQPQH
TRBV9	14	TRBJ2-2	ASSVRDRGTTGELF
TRBV2	13	TRBJ2-1	ASSQGGLTYNEQF
TRBV9	13	TRBJ2-1	ASGRAGARYNEQF
TRBV10-3	16	TRBJ2-1	AISESTSGGPVYNEQF
TRBV28	12	TRBJ2-7	ASTGTGGSYEQY
TRBV19	15	TRBJ2-3	ASSTIPLAGPTDTQY
TRBV20-1	9	TRBJ2-5	SAGSSETQY
TRBV6-6	14	TRBJ2-5	ASSYWAGMEQETQY
TRBV6-1	10	TRBJ2-1	AASWLGNEQF
TRBV28	12	TRBJ1-5	ASRRGRTGQPQH
TRBV28	13	TRBJ1-4	ASSFYTGSQEKLF
TRBV12-2	14	TRBJ2-7	ASRPVPGRGVNEQY
TRBV7-9	15	TRBJ1-5	ASSPGQGTHSNQPQH
TRBV2	9	TRBJ1-1	ASSRAIEAF
TRBV28	11	TRBJ2-5	ASSLYGGETQY
TRBV5-4	14	TRBJ1-5	ASSLGRGNSNQPQH
TRBV7-3	11	TRBJ1-3	ASSLFEGNTIY
TRBV5-4	13	TRBJ2-1	ASSRPGTVHNEQF
TRBV4-2	13	TRBJ2-5	ASSQGGRGTETQY
TRBV5-1	11	TRBJ1-3	ASKDTIGNTIY
TRBV5-8	11	TRBJ2-7	ASSRIIAYEQY
TRBV7-8	12	TRBJ2-7	ASSLRTGSPEQY
TRBV5-1	13	TRBJ2-5	ASSLLRGPPQTQY
TRBV21-1	15	TRBJ1-6	ASSPSNRDLDHSPLH
TRBV5-4	13	TRBJ2-7	ASSLPAGGYSEQY
TRBV28	10	TRBJ1-4	AGGLVGEKLF
TRBV10-3	13	TRBJ2-1	AISGTGGAYNEQF
TRBV29-1	13	TRBJ1-2	SVGEGGIRPYGYT
TRBV4-2	15	TRBJ2-7	ASSQDLGAGPSYEQY
TRBV15	11	TRBJ2-5	ATSASAQETQY
TRBV4-2	13	TRBJ1-4	ASSQGGEGREKLF